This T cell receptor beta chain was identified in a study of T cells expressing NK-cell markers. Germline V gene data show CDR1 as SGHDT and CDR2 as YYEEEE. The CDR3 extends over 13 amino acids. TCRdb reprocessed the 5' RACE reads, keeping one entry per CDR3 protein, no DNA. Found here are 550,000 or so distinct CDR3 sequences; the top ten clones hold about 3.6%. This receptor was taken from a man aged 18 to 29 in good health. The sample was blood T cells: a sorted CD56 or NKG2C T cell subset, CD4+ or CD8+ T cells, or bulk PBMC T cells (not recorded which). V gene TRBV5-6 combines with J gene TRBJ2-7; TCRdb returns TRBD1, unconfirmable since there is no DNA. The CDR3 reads CASSRDSLYEQYF. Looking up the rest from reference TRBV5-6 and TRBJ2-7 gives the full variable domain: DAGVTQSPTHLIKTRGQQVTLRCSPKSGHDTVSWYQQALGQGPQFIFQYYEEEERQRGNFPDRFSGHQFPNYSSELNVNALLLGDSALYLCASSRDSLYEQYFGPGTRLTVT.